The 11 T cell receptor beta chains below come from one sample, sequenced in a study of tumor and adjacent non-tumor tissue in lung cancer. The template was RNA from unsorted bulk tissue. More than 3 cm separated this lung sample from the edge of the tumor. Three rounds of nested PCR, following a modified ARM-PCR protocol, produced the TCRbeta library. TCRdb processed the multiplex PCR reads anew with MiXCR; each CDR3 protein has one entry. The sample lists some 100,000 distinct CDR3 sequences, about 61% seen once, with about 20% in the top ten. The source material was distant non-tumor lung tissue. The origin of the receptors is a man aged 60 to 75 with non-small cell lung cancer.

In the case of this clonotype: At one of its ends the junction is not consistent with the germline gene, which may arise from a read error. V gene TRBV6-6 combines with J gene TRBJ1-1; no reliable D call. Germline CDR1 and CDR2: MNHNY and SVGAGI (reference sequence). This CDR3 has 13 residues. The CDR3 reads CASSYQVNTEPFF. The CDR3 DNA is TGTGCTAGCAGTTACCAGGTGAACACTGAACCTTTCTTT.

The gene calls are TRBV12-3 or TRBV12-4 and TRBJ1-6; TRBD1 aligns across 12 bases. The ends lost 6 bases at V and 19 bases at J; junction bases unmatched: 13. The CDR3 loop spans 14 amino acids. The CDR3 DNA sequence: TGTGCCAGCAGCCAGGGACAGGGGGCATCACCCCATCACTTT. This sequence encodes CASSQGQGASPHHF.

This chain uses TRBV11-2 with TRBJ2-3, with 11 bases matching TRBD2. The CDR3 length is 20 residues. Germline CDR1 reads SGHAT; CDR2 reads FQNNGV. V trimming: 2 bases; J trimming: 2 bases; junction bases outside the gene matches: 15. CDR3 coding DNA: TGTGCCAGCAGCTTATTAGCCGCGACTAGCGGGATGAGTGTCACAGATACGCAGTATTTT. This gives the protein CASSLLAATSGMSVTDTQYF.

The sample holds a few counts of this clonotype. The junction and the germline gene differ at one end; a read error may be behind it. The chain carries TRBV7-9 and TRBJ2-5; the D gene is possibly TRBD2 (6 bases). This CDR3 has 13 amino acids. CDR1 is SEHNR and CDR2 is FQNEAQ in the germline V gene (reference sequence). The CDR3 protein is CASGFDGRETQYF. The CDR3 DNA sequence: TGTGCCAGCGGCTTTGACGGGAGAGAGACCCAGTACTTC. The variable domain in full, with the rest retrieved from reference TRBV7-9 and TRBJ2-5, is DTGVSQNPRHKITKRGQNVTFRCDPISEHNRLYWYRQTLGQGPEFLTYFQNEAQLEKSRLLSDRFSAERPKGSFSTLEIQRTEQGDSAMYLCASGFDGRETQYFGPGTRLLVL.

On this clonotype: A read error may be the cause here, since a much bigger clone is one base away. This CDR3 is CASSPGTYITGELFF. The CDR3 DNA sequence: TGTGCCAGCAGTCCGGGGACATATATCACCGGGGAGCTGTTTTTT. V and J are TRBV28 and TRBJ2-2; D might be TRBD1 (6 bases). CDR3 length: 15 residues. The germline V and J ends were trimmed by 5 bases and 4 bases, with 14 bases remaining between them. Germline CDR1 and CDR2: MDHEN and SYDVKM.

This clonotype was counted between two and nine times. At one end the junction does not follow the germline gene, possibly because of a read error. The CDR3 protein is CASSLEGGRGNTGAFF. The DNA of the CDR3 is TGTGCCAGCAGCTTGGAAGGGGGGAGGGGGAACACTGGAGCTTTCTTT. The chain joins TRBV5-4 to TRBJ1-1; D is perhaps TRBD1 (6 bases). Per germline, CDR1 SGHNT and CDR2 YYREEE (reference sequence). The CDR3 is 16 residues long.

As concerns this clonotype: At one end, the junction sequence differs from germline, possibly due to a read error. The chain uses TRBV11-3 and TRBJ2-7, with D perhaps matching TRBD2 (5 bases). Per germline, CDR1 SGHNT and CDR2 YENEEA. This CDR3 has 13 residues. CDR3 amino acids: CASSLGLAYKQYF. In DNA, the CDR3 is TGTGCAAGCAGCTTAGGGCTAGCCTACAAGCAGTACTTC. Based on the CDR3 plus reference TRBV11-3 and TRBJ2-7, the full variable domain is EAGVVQSPRYKIIEKKQPVAFWCNPISGHNTLYWYLQNLGQGPELLIRYENEEAVDDSQLPKDRFSAERLKGVDSTLKIQPAELGDSAVYLCASSLGLAYKQYFGPGTRLTVT.

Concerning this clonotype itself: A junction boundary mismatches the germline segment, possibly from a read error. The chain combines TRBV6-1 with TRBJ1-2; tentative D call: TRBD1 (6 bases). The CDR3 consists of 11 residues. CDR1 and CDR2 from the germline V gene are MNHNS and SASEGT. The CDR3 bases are TGTGCCAACGAGAGGGGGTATGGCCACACCTTC. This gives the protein CANERGYGHTF.

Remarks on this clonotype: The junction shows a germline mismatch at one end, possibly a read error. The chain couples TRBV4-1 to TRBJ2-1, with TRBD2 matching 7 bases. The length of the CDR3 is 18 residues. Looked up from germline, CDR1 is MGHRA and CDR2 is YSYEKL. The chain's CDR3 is CARSQDSGFERGSGEQFF. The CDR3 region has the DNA TGCGCCAGGAGCCAAGATTCGGGTTTCGAGCGGGGTTCTGGTGAGCAGTTCTTC.

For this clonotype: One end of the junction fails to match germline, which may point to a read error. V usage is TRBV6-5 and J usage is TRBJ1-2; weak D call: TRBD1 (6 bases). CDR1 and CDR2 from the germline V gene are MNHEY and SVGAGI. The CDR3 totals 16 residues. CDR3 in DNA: TGTGTCAGCAGAACCAGGGTCGAGAGGGGGGAAAGTGGCTACACCTTC. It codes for CVSRTRVERGESGYTF.

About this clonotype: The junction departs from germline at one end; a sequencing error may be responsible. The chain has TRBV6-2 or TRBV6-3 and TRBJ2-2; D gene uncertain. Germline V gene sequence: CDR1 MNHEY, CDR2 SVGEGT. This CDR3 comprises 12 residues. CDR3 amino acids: CVSPRLNGELFF. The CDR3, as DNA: TGTGTCAGCCCTAGATTAAACGGGGAGCTGTTTTTT.